The 2 T cell receptor beta chains below were found in one sample sequenced in a study of beta chain features in type 1 diabetes. All of the isolated RNA was reverse transcribed, so expressed TCRB transcripts were sequenced. Method: immunoSEQ multiplex PCR; TCRdb's copy keeps in-frame clones and lacks some. The repertoire consists of under 900,000 clones, with 15% to 20% occurring once and the leading ten covering around 0.02%. The sample was naive CD4+ T cells from blood. All receptors derive from a woman in her late teens or twenties in good health.

Only a few counts were recorded for this clone. The gene calls are TRBV7-2 and TRBJ2-2; 8 bases match TRBD2. CDR3 length: 14 residues. Germline CDR1 reads SGHTA; CDR2 reads FQGNSA. Trimming took 5 bases from V and 6 from J; bases not matched to a gene: 5. The CDR3 DNA is TGTGCCAGCAGCCCTCTAGCGGGCTCCGGGGAGCTGTTTTTT. Translating gives CASSPLAGSGELFF.

This clone turned up a few times. The chain has TRBV6-5 and TRBJ2-1; D is undetermined. Germline assignment: CDR1 MNHEY and CDR2 SVGAGI. The CDR3 spans 11 residues. V lost 6 bases to trimming and J lost 5 bases, with 5 bases between them. Here the CDR3 DNA reads TGTGCCAGCAGCCAACACAATGAGCAGTTCTTC. This gives the protein CASSQHNEQFF.